The present T cell receptor beta chain was sequenced within a study (dated by TCRdb to the mid-2010s). Regarding the research as a whole: The study investigated the origins of HIV persistence in individuals who naturally controlled HIV infection.

This clonotype has a handful of counts. This clone's antigen is unknown. Base qualities were left out, and no much larger clone turns up one base away. The CDR3 runs 15 residues from the cysteine to the phenylalanine. Of all the DNA, just the CDR3 is kept, 45 bases in frame from base 1. Trimmed from V: 6 bases; trimmed from J: 2 bases; junction bases lacking a gene match: 4. Library construction relied on 5' RACE. The sequencer listed for this sample is Illumina HiSeq 2000. Clones were called with MiXCR by TCRdb after fastp trimmed the public reads at Q25, and only in-frame beta chains were retained. Entries that share a CDR3 protein sequence are merged under the most common genes and DNA. Present in this sample are approximately 500 distinct CDR3 sequences, about 8.5% of which were seen just once. Roughly a fifth of the sample comes from the top ten.

Input material: total memory T cells from blood PBMCs. This sample's cell subset or site label indicates: transitional memory CD4+ T cells. This chain is built from TRBV12-3 or TRBV12-4 and TRBJ2-1; 10 bases in the middle match TRBD2. This sequence was found in a male donor with HIV. The CDR3 here reads CASSPSGSTYNEQFF. The nucleotide sequence is given as TGTGCCAGCAGCCCTAGCGGGAGTACCTACAATGAGCAGTTCTTC.